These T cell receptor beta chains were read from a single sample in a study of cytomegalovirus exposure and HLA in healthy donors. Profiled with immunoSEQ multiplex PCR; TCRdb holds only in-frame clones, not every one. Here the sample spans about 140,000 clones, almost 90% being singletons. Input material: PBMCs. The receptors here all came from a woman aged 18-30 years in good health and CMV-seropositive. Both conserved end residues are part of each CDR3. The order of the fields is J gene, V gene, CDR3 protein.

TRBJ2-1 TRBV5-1 CASRLGRGIGDEQFF
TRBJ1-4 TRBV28 CASSPPGLNNEKLFF
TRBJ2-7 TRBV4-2 CASSQVVIRHEQYF
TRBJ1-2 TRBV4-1 CASSQEPGTGFGYTF
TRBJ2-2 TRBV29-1 CSVALGLANTGELFF
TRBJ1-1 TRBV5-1 CASSILPGDTEAFF
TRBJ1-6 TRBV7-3 CASSLSGSDSPLHF
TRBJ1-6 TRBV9 CASSVSPGDSPLHF
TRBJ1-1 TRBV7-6 CASSLGPFRQGYTEAFF
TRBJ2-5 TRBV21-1 CASSKPQLDRNQETQYF
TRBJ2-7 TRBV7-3 CASSPPTSGDEQYF
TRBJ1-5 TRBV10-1 CASSEGDKYSNQPQHF
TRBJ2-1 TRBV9 CASSYLGGALNEQFF
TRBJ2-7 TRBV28 CASDGTGGFYEQYF
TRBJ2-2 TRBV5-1 CASSPLRTDRVFTGELFF
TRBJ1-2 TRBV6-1 CASFDRADGYTF
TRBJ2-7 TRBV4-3 CASSPSIRGGIYEQYF
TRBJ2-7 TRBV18 CASGEGRGASYEQYF
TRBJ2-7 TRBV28 CASSLLSGGSYEQYF
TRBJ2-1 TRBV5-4 CASSLSRDRGVEQFF
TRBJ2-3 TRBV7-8 CASSLPGLAGSDTQYF
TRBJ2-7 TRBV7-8 CASGSHSSYEQYF
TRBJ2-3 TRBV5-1 CASSSTGTSGITDTQYF
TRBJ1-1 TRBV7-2 CASSLNRNTEAFF
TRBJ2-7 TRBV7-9 CASSRTGRSSYEQYF
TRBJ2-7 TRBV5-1 CASSTQQGARGEQYF
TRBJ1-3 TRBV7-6 CASSPTGPRNTIYF